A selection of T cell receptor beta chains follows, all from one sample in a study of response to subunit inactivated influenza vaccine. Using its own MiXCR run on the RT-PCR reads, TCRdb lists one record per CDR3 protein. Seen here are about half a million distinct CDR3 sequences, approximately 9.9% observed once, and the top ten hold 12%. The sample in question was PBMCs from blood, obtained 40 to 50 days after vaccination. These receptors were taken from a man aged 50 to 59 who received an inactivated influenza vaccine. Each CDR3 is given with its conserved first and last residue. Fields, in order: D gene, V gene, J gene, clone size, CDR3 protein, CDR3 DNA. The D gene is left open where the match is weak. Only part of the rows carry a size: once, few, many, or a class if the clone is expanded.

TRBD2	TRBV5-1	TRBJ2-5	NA	CASSLQLAGGGETQYF	TGCGCCAGCAGCTTGCAGTTAGCGGGGGGTGGTGAGACCCAGTACTTC
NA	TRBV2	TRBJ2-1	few	CASSEAGEQFF	TGTGCCAGCAGTGAGGCCGGTGAGCAGTTCTTC
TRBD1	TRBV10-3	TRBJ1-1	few	CAISEATGGKTEAFF	TGTGCCATCAGTGAGGCAACAGGGGGCAAGACTGAAGCTTTCTTT
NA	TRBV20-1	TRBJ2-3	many	CSVPRLGLNTDTQYF	TGCAGTGTTCCAAGACTGGGCCTAAACACAGATACGCAGTATTTT
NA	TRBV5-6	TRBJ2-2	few	CASSQGRTTPGELFF	TGTGCCAGCAGCCAGGGACGGACAACACCCGGGGAGCTGTTTTTT
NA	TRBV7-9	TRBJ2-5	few	CASISRIRGQTQYF	TGTGCCAGCATCTCCCGTATAAGGGGTCAGACCCAGTACTTC
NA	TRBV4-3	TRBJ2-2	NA	CASSQDLGASGELFF	TGCGCCAGCAGCCAAGATTTGGGGGCGTCTGGGGAGCTGTTTTTT
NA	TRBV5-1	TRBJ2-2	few	CASQPVPGTGELFF	TGCGCCAGCCAACCCGTCCCGGGGACCGGGGAGCTGTTTTTT
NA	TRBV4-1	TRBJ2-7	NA	CASSQPSNGEQYF	TGCGCCAGCAGCCAACCCTCGAACGGCGAGCAGTACTTC
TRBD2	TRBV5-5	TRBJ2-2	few	CASSLGLAEDTGELFF	TGTGCCAGCAGCTTGGGACTAGCGGAGGACACCGGGGAGCTGTTTTTT
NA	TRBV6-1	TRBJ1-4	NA	CACSRVGNEKLFF	TGTGCCTGCAGCCGCGTTGGTAATGAAAAACTGTTTTTT
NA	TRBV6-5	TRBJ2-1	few	CASSYFGQAYNEQFF	TGTGCCAGCAGTTACTTCGGGCAGGCCTACAATGAGCAGTTCTTC
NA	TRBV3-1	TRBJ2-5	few	CASQRKGGKETQYF	TGTGCCAGCCAAAGAAAAGGGGGTAAAGAGACCCAGTACTTC